The clone carrying this T cell receptor beta chain has at least ten counts. The antigen remains unidentified. The time point was: after preoperative PTX-NDP chemotherapy. The sample comes from a study of esophageal squamous cell carcinoma under preoperative chemotherapy. The overall study: Samples included peripheral blood T cells as well as tumor-infiltrating lymphocytes.

TCRdb redid the calling of the PCR reads with MiXCR, one entry per CDR3 protein. The sample has approximately 11,000 distinct CDR3 sequences, 63% seen once. Study observations and caveats: After paclitaxel-nedaplatin, abundant clones were more likely to contract than amplify.

This CDR3 spans 17 amino acids. With 4 bases clipped from V and 4 bases from J, the junction kept 13 bases outside the gene matches. This chain uses TRBV12-3 or TRBV12-4 with TRBJ2-3, with 8 nucleotides matching TRBD2. This clonotype was obtained from a human donor with esophageal squamous cell carcinoma. The donor label of this sample is uncertain. The sample was gathered from a patient given preoperative chemotherapy. CDR3 sequence (DNA): TGTGCCAGCAGTTACAGAGAAGGAGCGGGAGTTTCAGATACGCAGTATTTT. This codes for CASSYREGAGVSDTQYF.